This T cell receptor beta chain was captured in a study of T cell responses to AZD1222 COVID-19 vaccine (dated by TCRdb to the early 2020s). Notes on the research overall: AZD1222 recipients with second doses at about 4 weeks or about 12 weeks were pooled, because spike-specific TCR depth and breadth did not differ between schedules. A total of more than 230 trial participants underwent TCR sequencing, of whom under 220 had received two doses of AZD1222 and about 26 had received two doses of the MenACWY control vaccine. Trial participants were enrolled by age into 18-55, 56-69 and 70-plus year subgroups, with 148, 28 and 57 TCR-sequenced participants respectively.

The CDR3 holds 15 amino acids from the cysteine to the phenylalanine. Only CDR3 DNA remains: 45 bases, in frame from the first base. Relative to germline, V is missing 4 bases and J is missing 7 bases, with 7 bases of the junction outside any gene match. Per the germline V gene, SGHRS is the CDR1 and YFSETQ is the CDR2. Points the paper makes about the study in general: Reportedly, close to half of the unique spike-specific TCRs recognized epitopes lying outside the regions that are mutated in the B.1.351 and B.1.1.7 variants. No day 14 peak-response samples were available, so repertoires were characterized only after the peak T cell response. Participants were mostly white British, with more females than males. The authors suggested clonal diversity may have been underestimated. The 56-69-year group was small, and its depth increase did not reach significance, likely because of low power. The vaccine-associated CD4 TCRs covered the entire spike protein, and the dominant responses fell in regions 160-218 and 743-854. Only five to seven AZD1222 recipients were SARS-CoV-2 seropositive at baseline, limiting conclusions about previously exposed vaccinees. A significant rise in spike-specific TCR breadth and depth was observed after two AZD1222 doses relative to day 0 and relative to MenACWY recipients.

Comment on this clone: The specificity of this receptor is unknown. Per-nucleotide qualities are absent, and no much larger clonotype sits a single base away.

The CDR3 regions of human TCRbeta chains were analyzed by immunosequencing. The published analysis was carried out like this. TCRs in the repertoires were matched against a reference library of SARS-CoV-2-specific TCRs that had been generated with the MIRA antigen-specificity platform. Breadth was defined as the fraction of unique TCRs that were SARS-CoV-2-associated. Depth was defined as the fraction of total T cells that were SARS-CoV-2-associated. Using the MIRA data, each spike-specific TCR was assigned both to the spike region to which the TCR was reactive and to a CD4 or CD8 class. Log10-transformed breadth and depth values were compared by one-way ANOVA with Sidak's multiple comparisons tests. In its TCRdb copy, this immuneACCESS table keeps in-frame sequences only and misses some clones. Where compared with another copy, unresolved V genes explain less than half of these, and the others have no known cause. The DNA gave D and trimming, while V, J and clone size come from that table. The sample profile shows some 100,000 clones; more than 70% of them were found once. The ten largest clones represent approximately 1.3% of the sample.

Interpreted using the paper, the time point label stands for: baseline before first vaccination. Samples from vaccinated people were obtained from the UK trials COV001 and COV002, which included a single-blind randomized controlled phase 2/3 trial of AZD1222 (ChAdOx1 nCoV-19) in healthy adults. For TCRbeta chain sequencing, PBMC samples from trial participants were taken at day 0 and at day 28 after the second dose. The chain is encoded by TRBV5-1 joined to TRBJ1-6, and TRBD1 matches 8 of the central bases. The starting material was peripheral blood, obtained on day 0 of AZD1222 vaccination. This TCR was sampled from an adult in good health. In nucleotides, the sequence is TGCGCCAGCAGCAGCCAGGGGGCTCGCAATTCACCCCTCCACTTT. It codes for CASSSQGARNSPLHF.